The sequence of this T cell receptor beta chain was determined in a study of T cell repertoires in cytomegalovirus infection. CDR1 and CDR2 (germline): SGHKS, YYEKEE (reference sequence). This CDR3 is built from 14 residues. Trimming at V came to 3 bases and at J to 2 bases, leaving 5 bases not matched to a gene. This clonotype has just a few counts. TCRdb re-analysed the reads in MiXCR, keeping a single row per CDR3 protein. Of 310,000 or so distinct CDR3 sequences in the sample, roughly 15% are singletons; the top ten hold about 12%. The receptor was isolated from a human donor in good health (CMV status not recorded). Some clones in this sample may be carry-over from other donors' samples. Input material: PBMCs. The rearrangement joins TRBV5-5 to TRBJ2-7, with 7 bases fitting TRBD1. In DNA form, the CDR3 reads TGTGCCAGCAGCTCGACAGGGCCTGCCTACGAGCAGTACTTC. This codes for CASSSTGPAYEQYF.